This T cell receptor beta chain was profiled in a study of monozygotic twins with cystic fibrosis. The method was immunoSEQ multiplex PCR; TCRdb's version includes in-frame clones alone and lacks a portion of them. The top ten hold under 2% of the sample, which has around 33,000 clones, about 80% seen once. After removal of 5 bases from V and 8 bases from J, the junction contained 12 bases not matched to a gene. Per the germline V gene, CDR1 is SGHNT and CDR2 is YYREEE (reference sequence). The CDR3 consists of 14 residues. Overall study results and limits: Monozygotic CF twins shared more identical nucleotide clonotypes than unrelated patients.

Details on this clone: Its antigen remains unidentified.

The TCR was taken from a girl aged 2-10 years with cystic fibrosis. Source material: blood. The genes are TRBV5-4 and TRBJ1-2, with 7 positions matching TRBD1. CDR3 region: CASSPLGTAGGYTF. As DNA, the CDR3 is TGTGCCAGCAGTCCTCTCGGGACAGCCGGCGGCTACACCTTC. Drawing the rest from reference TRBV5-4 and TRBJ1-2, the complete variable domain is ETGVTQSPTHLIKTRGQQVTLRCSSQSGHNTVSWYQQALGQGPQFIFQYYREEENGRGNFPPRFSGLQFPNYSSELNVNALELDDSALYLCASSPLGTAGGYTFGSGTRLTVV.